This T cell receptor (beta chain) was recovered during a study of T cell clonotyping in hematopoietic cell transplantation. Recipient blood drawn about 28 days pretransplant and days 30, 100, 180 after. General study points: Few recipient clonotypes overlapped donors; over 95% were de novo at given depth. Graft donor and pretransplant recipient Inverse Simpson Index values predicted broader posttransplant TCR diversity.

The germline V gene has CDR1 MNHNS and CDR2 SASEGT. CDR3 length: 15 residues. Assay used: immunoSEQ multiplex PCR; TCRdb lists only in-frame clones, some missing. Of more than 1,000 clones listed, more than 95% are singletons. Concerning this clone itself: The antigen is undetermined. A read error may account for a junction end that differs from germline.

The receptor comes from a young adult male patient who had an allogeneic stem cell transplant from a related donor, so the T cells may come from the graft donor. Some clones in this sample may be carry-over from other donors' samples. The sequences come from PBMCs, collected 30 days after allogeneic stem cell transplant. This chain uses TRBV6-1 with TRBJ1-1; D remains ambiguous. CDR3 region: CASSEAVSGNTEAFF. CDR3 bases: TGTGCCAGCAGCGAAGCCGTCTCAGGGAACACTGAAGCTTTCTTT.